Listed below are T cell receptor beta chains from one sample, sequenced in a study of CD8+CD57+ T cells in acquired aplastic anemia. TCRdb recomputed calls from the reads with MiXCR, one row per CDR3 protein. The repertoire holds 150,000 to 200,000 distinct CDR3 sequences, with roughly 63% as singletons. The sample taken for sequencing was sorted CD4+, CD8+, or CD8+CD57+ T cells (not recorded which) from PBMCs. The origin of the receptors is a human donor with aplastic anemia. Both conserved end residues are part of each CDR3. D genes are given only for firm matches. Only some rows state a clone size, as once, few, many or a class for expanded clones.

cdr3_nt: TGTGCCAGCGCCGAAACCGGGACTAGTCCGAGGGAGTACTTC
cdr3_aa: CASAETGTSPREYF
d_call: TRBD2
v_call: TRBV7-2
j_call: TRBJ2-7
clone_size: .

cdr3_nt: TGTGCCAGCAGTGAATCTGGAAGCTCCTACGAGCAGTACTTC
cdr3_aa: CASSESGSSYEQYF
d_call: .
v_call: TRBV25-1
j_call: TRBJ2-7
clone_size: few

cdr3_nt: TGCGCCAGCAGCTTGGGCGGGTGGGCAGATACGCAGTATTTT
cdr3_aa: CASSLGGWADTQYF
d_call: .
v_call: TRBV5-1
j_call: TRBJ2-3
clone_size: few

cdr3_nt: TGCAGCGTTGAATCGTCCTACTATGGCTACACCTTC
cdr3_aa: CSVESSYYGYTF
d_call: .
v_call: TRBV29-1
j_call: TRBJ1-2
clone_size: .

cdr3_nt: TGTGCCAGCAGTGTCACAGGGGCGGGTAATTCACCCCTCCACTTT
cdr3_aa: CASSVTGAGNSPLHF
d_call: TRBD1
v_call: TRBV6-4
j_call: TRBJ1-6
clone_size: .

cdr3_nt: TGTGCCAGTAGTATAGGACGCCAGGCCTACGAGCAGTACTTC
cdr3_aa: CASSIGRQAYEQYF
d_call: .
v_call: TRBV19
j_call: TRBJ2-7
clone_size: .

cdr3_nt: TGTGCCAGCAGGTTAACAGCGTCCTATGGCTACACCTTC
cdr3_aa: CASRLTASYGYTF
d_call: .
v_call: TRBV28
j_call: TRBJ1-2
clone_size: .

cdr3_nt: TGCAGCGCAAGGACAGGGGTGCCAGATACGCAGTATTTT
cdr3_aa: CSARTGVPDTQYF
d_call: TRBD1
v_call: TRBV29-1
j_call: TRBJ2-3
clone_size: .

cdr3_nt: TGTGCCAGCAGCCCCCTTGTGACGAACACTGAAGCTTTCTTT
cdr3_aa: CASSPLVTNTEAFF
d_call: .
v_call: TRBV4-2
j_call: TRBJ1-1
clone_size: .

cdr3_nt: TGTGCCAGCAGGGGGACTAGCCAAGGGGGAGATACGCAGTATTTT
cdr3_aa: CASRGTSQGGDTQYF
d_call: TRBD2
v_call: TRBV2
j_call: TRBJ2-3
clone_size: few